The T cell receptor beta chain under discussion was sequenced for a study of blood T cell repertoires in COVID-19. Germline V gene lookup returns CDR1 MDHEN and CDR2 SYDVKM. The CDR3 length is 12 residues. V shed 9 bases, J shed 4 bases, and the junction held 2 bases outside the gene matches. Repertoires were generated with immunoSEQ multiplex PCR, while TCRdb's copy carries only in-frame clones and drops some. This repertoire shows around 140,000 clones, 85% to 90% found once; its top ten account for more than 2%. V and J are TRBV28 and TRBJ2-3, with 9 bases matching TRBD2. Sample: peripheral blood. This TCR derives from a man in his 70s with active COVID-19. CDR3 coding DNA: TGTGCCAGTAGCGGGAGACCAGATACGCAGTATTTT. Protein product: CASSGRPDTQYF.